The T cell receptor beta chain under discussion was sequenced for a study of Graves' ophthalmopathy and Graves' hyperthyroidism. The V gene's germline CDR1 is MDHEN and CDR2 SYDVKM. With 6 bases clipped from V and 7 bases from J, the junction kept 7 bases outside the gene matches. The CDR3 is made up of 14 amino acids. This clonotype has ten or more counts. No antigen is known for it. Ophthalmopathy cases showed moderate-to-severe activity, scoring CAS ≥3 and NOSPECS ≥4, with duration under 3 months. Study findings and constraints: Blood also harbored most expanded thyroid clonotypes above 0.001 frequency.

Transcripts of RNA were the source for amplifying TCR beta CDR3 regions. Second-round multiplex PCR followed a first-round RT-PCR using HTBI primers. TCRdb reprocessed the multiplex PCR reads via MiXCR and lists one record per CDR3 protein. The table records about 220,000 distinct CDR3 sequences, around a fifth of them present only once. The chain uses TRBV28 and TRBJ2-7, with TRBD2 matching 12 bases. The TCR originated in a woman in her 50s with Graves' ophthalmopathy. The sequenced sample consisted of peripheral blood. CDR3 sequence reads: CASRKIGLAGEQYF. The DNA for the CDR3 is TGTGCCAGCAGAAAAATCGGACTAGCGGGGGAGCAGTACTTC.